This passage covers 26 T cell receptor beta chains from one sample sequenced in a study of CD8+CD57+ T cells in acquired aplastic anemia. The sequenced patients had an expansion of CD8+CD57+ cells seen by flow cytometry. Genomic DNA, serving as template, underwent TCR beta VDJ and CDR3 profiling. One entry per CDR3 protein results from TCRdb running MiXCR on the reads. The sample carries around 250,000 distinct CDR3 sequences, approximately 80% recorded once. Material: sorted CD4+, CD8+, or CD8+CD57+ T cells (not recorded which) from PBMCs. The receptors come from a human donor with aplastic anemia.

The chain uses TRBV9 and TRBJ1-6; D remains unclear. The CDR3 totals 16 residues. Trimming took 4 bases from V and 13 from J, leaving 24 bases between them. From germline, CDR1 is SGDLS and CDR2 YYNGEE. In nucleotides, the CDR3 is TGTGCCAGCAGCCTGGCGAGCTCCTATAATTCACCCCCCCTCCACTTT. Translation gives CASSLASSYNSPPLHF.

The gene calls are TRBV7-8 and TRBJ2-3, with D possibly matching TRBD1 (6 bases). Germline CDR1 reads SGHVS; CDR2 reads FQNEAQ. The CDR3 is 13 amino acids. V was clipped by 8 bases and J by 14 bases, with 23 bases between them. The CDR3 nucleotides are TGTGCCAGCGGGGAAGGGGGAACAGATACGACGTATTTT. It codes for CASGEGGTDTTYF.

The chain links TRBV5-5 to TRBJ1-6; no clear D. Per germline, CDR1 SGHKS and CDR2 YYEKEE (reference sequence). CDR3 length: 13 amino acids. The V and J ends lost 1 base and 4 bases respectively, with 3 bases between them. The DNA of the CDR3 is TGTGCCAGCAGCTTGAGGTATAATTCACCCCTCCACTTT. Its translation: CASSLRYNSPLHF. Variable domain in full (rest from reference TRBV5-5 and TRBJ1-6): DAGVTQSPTHLIKTRGQQVTLRCSPISGHKSVSWYQQVLGQGPQFIFQYYEKEERGRGNFPDRFSARQFPNYSSELNVNALLLGDSALYLCASSLRYNSPLHFGNGTRLTVT.

Remarks on this clonotype: The CDR3 end shows no conserved phenylalanine or tryptophan, and so a read error is likely. The limits of the CDR3 on the DNA are not certain, so only TCRdb's listed CDR3 is given. The V gene is TRBV2, the J gene TRBJ2-3; TRBD1 is taken as the D call from the table, unchecked against the DNA. The germline CDR1 and CDR2 sequences are SNHLY and FYNNEI. The CDR3 is made up of 15 amino acids, end residues included. The CDR3 sequence is CASGDGGRDTQYFYL.

This clonotype was observed once. A read error is likely, as this CDR3 ends without the conserved phenylalanine or tryptophan. Because the CDR3's place on the DNA is in doubt, the DNA is left out and the CDR3 is given as listed by TCRdb. The gene calls are TRBV9 and TRBJ2-7; no check of the table's D call, TRBD2, against the DNA was made. The germline CDR1 and CDR2 sequences are SGDLS and YYNGEE. The CDR3 is 11 amino acids in total, end residues counted. CDR3 residues: CASSVGGDFSY.

This chain connects TRBV10-3 to TRBJ2-7; 7 bases map to TRBD1. CDR3 length: 16 residues. CDR1 and CDR2 (germline): ENHRY, SYGVKD. In nucleotides, the CDR3 is TGTGCCATCAGCCAGGGGGACCTGGCGAATCAGCCCGAGCATTATGTC. Residues: CAISQGDLANQPEHYV.

V gene TRBV7-2 combines with J gene TRBJ1-1; D unresolved. Germline CDR1 and CDR2: SGHTA and FQGNSA. Trimming pared 0 bases from V and 11 bases from J, leaving 19 bases between. CDR3 size: 15 residues. The CDR3, as DNA: TGTGCCAGCAGCTTAGCGGGAGCAGCCGATACGCAGGCTTTCTTT. It encodes CASSLAGAADTQAFF.

This clonotype has more than one count but fewer than ten. The V and J genes are TRBV5-4 and TRBJ2-7; D is undetermined. The CDR3 consists of 14 residues. Germline values: CDR1 SGHNT, CDR2 YYREEE (reference sequence). Between the trimmed V and J ends, which lost 4 bases and 2 bases, there was a span of 13 bases. As DNA, the CDR3 is TGTGCCAGCAGCGGCCCTGGCGTAGCCTACGAGCAGTACTTC. As protein: CASSGPGVAYEQYF.

The gene calls are TRBV7-3 and TRBJ2-7; 7 bases map to TRBD1. The CDR3 has 14 residues. Germline V gene sequence: CDR1 SGHTA, CDR2 FQGTGA. V lost 5 bases to trimming and J lost 5 bases; unmatched junction nucleotides: 9. CDR3 sequence: CASSATGTPDEQYF. CDR3 nucleotide sequence: TGTGCCAGCAGCGCGACAGGGACCCCCGACGAGCAGTACTTC. The full variable domain, with the rest looked up from reference TRBV7-3 and TRBJ2-7, is GAGVSQTPSNKVTEKGKYVELRCDPISGHTALYWYRQSLGQGPEFLIYFQGTGAADDSGLPNDRFFAVRPEGSVSTLKIQRTERGDSAVYLCASSATGTPDEQYFGPGTRLTVT.

A remark on this clonotype: A much larger clone differs from this one at a single base, so this may be a read error. The rearrangement uses TRBV11-3 and TRBJ1-2, with D possibly being TRBD1 (6 bases). CDR3 size: 16 residues. CDR1 SGHNT and CDR2 YENEEA come from the germline V gene. V was clipped by 2 bases and J by 3 bases, with 16 bases between them. CDR3 loop: CASSLHLTGLDYGYTF. Here the CDR3 DNA reads TGTGCCAGCAGCTTACATCTGACAGGCTTGGACTATGGCTACACCTTC.

This chain connects TRBV9 to TRBJ2-3; the D is unclear. The CDR3 is made up of 14 amino acids. The V end was cut by 0 bases, the J end by 11 bases, with 16 bases between. Germline-derived CDR1 and CDR2 are SGDLS and YYNGEE. The chain's CDR3 is CASSVAGGPAKQYF. CDR3 in DNA: TGTGCCAGCAGCGTAGCGGGTGGGCCCGCTAAGCAGTATTTT.

This clonotype appeared once. The chain uses TRBV15 and TRBJ2-3; D gene ambiguous. V dropped 5 bases and J dropped 3 bases, with 12 bases sitting between them. Germline V gene data show CDR1 as LNHNV and CDR2 as YYDKDF (reference sequence). The CDR3 totals 14 residues. The CDR3 loop reads CATSGHGRTDTQYF. The CDR3 DNA is TGTGCCACCAGCGGCCACGGCCGAACAGATACGCAGTATTTT.

This chain joins TRBV7-7 and TRBJ2-7; D remains ambiguous. CDR1 is SSHAT, CDR2 FNYEAQ, per germline (reference sequence). Trimming shortened V by 4 bases and J by 3 bases, and 10 bases separated the two germline ends. The CDR3 spans 13 residues. This CDR3 reads CASSSGSNYEQYF. The CDR3 region has the DNA TGTGCCAGCAGCTCCGGATCAAACTACGAGCAGTACTTC. Full variable domain (missing parts from reference TRBV7-7 and TRBJ2-7): GAGVSQSPRYKVTKRGQDVTLRCDPISSHATLYWYQQALGQGPEFLTYFNYEAQPDKSGLPSDRFSAERPEGSISTLTIQRTEQRDSAMYRCASSSGSNYEQYFGPGTRLTVT.

This clonotype showed up just once. The chain carries TRBV7-9 and TRBJ2-1, with D possibly being TRBD2 (6 bases). Germline-derived CDR1 and CDR2 are SEHNR and FQNEAQ (reference sequence). The V end lost 4 bases, the J end lost 7 bases, and 20 bases lay between the germline ends. This CDR3 comprises 16 residues. The CDR3 bases are TGTGCCAGCAGCTATGAAGGACTCGGGGGAAAAAATGAGCAGTTCTTC. It specifies CASSYEGLGGKNEQFF.

As concerns this clonotype: No DNA is shown, since the ends of the CDR3 on it are uncertain; the CDR3 is the one TCRdb lists. The rearrangement joins TRBV7-9 to TRBJ2-5; the table's D call, TRBD1, has no DNA check behind it. Termini included, the CDR3 measures 14 amino acids. Germline V gives CDR1 SEHNR, CDR2 FQNEAQ (reference sequence). The CDR3 protein is CAYPGCCGEQFFGF.

V usage is TRBV7-8 and J usage is TRBJ2-3; 7 bases are shared with TRBD2. Germline values: CDR1 SGHVS, CDR2 FQNEAQ. The CDR3 consists of 14 residues. The junction had 11 bases not matched to a gene; V was cut back by 8 bases and J by 6 bases. CDR3 sequence: CASGVAGTDDTQYF. The CDR3 nucleotides are TGTGCCAGCGGCGTAGCGGGCACAGATGATACGCAGTATTTT.

Worth noting for this clonotype: Compared with germline, one end of the junction differs, possibly owing to a read error. The rearrangement uses TRBV4-1 and TRBJ2-1; 8 bases line up with TRBD2. The V gene's germline CDR1 is MGHRA and CDR2 YSYEKL. This CDR3 contains 16 residues. In DNA form, the CDR3 reads TGCGCCAGCAGCTTAACGGAGCGGGGGTACTACAGTGAGCAGTTCTTC. The encoded protein is CASSLTERGYYSEQFF.

Notes on this clonotype: Here the CDR3 omits its conserved ending phenylalanine or tryptophan, so a read error is the likely source. The limits of the CDR3 on the DNA are not certain, so only TCRdb's listed CDR3 is given. This sequence joins TRBV9 and TRBJ2-3; the D call of TRBD1 is as the table states it, not checked on the DNA. Inclusive of both ends, the CDR3 amounts to 13 amino acids. Germline lookup yields CDR1 SGDLS and CDR2 YYNGEE. The CDR3 is CASRDGWTDNTGV.

The chain is built from TRBV5-6 and TRBJ2-7, with D uncertain. V lost 4 bases to trimming and J lost 1 base, with 12 bases between them. This CDR3 is 14 amino acids long. Looked up from germline, CDR1 is SGHDT and CDR2 is YYEEEE. CDR3 DNA: TGTGCCAGCAGCCCGACGGGTCCTTCCTACGAGCAGTACTTC. Translating gives CASSPTGPSYEQYF.

The chain carries TRBV24-1 and TRBJ2-7; D is unresolved. Germline CDR1 and CDR2: KGHDR and SFDVKD. This CDR3 has 12 residues. V lost 4 bases and J lost 4, with 7 bases in between. CDR3 bases: TGTGCCACCAGTGACTCAAATTACGAGCAGTACTTC. This translates into CATSDSNYEQYF.

CDR3 sequence (DNA): TGTGCCAGCACCATTACAGGGGCGGGTGAGCAGTTCTTC. Residues: CASTITGAGEQFF. The V and J genes are TRBV6-4 and TRBJ2-1, with 7 bases lining up with TRBD1. The CDR3 consists of 13 residues. The V gene end was trimmed by 7 bases and the J gene end by 9 bases; junction bases not matched to a gene: 9. Germline CDR1 is MRHNA and CDR2 is SNTAGT.

This clonotype was observed a handful of times. The chain combines TRBV29-1 with TRBJ2-7; D is uncertain. The CDR3 contains 13 residues. CDR1 SQVTM and CDR2 ANQGSEA come from the germline V gene. V dropped 7 bases and J dropped 1 base, with 14 bases sitting between them. The CDR3 DNA reads as TGCAGCGGAAAGCAGGCGTCGTCCTACGAGCAGTACTTC. As protein: CSGKQASSYEQYF.

As regards this clonotype: The DNA is left out, because the CDR3 cannot be placed on it with certainty; the CDR3 is given as TCRdb lists it. The chain is built from TRBV9 and TRBJ1-2; TRBD1 is the table's D call and was not checked against the DNA. The CDR3 is 16 amino acids in total, end residues counted. Germline values: CDR1 SGDLS, CDR2 YYNGEE. The CDR3 is CASGLAGDRQYFGYTF.

Note on this clonotype: The CDR3 does not end in the conserved phenylalanine or tryptophan, so this is likely a read error. The DNA is omitted, as the CDR3 cannot be located on it reliably, and the CDR3 follows TCRdb's listing. The chain couples TRBV7-6 to TRBJ2-1. Germline-derived CDR1 and CDR2 are SGHVS and FNYEAQ. The CDR3 length is 13 residues, termini included. The CDR3 loop is CASSISFGNEEYY.

This clonotype was observed at least ten times. This chain connects TRBV11-3 to TRBJ1-6; TRBD1 matches 7 bases. CDR1 is SGHNT and CDR2 is YENEEA in the germline V gene. This CDR3 spans 15 amino acids. With V trimmed by 4 bases and J by 8 bases, 8 bases remained unmatched. In nucleotides, the CDR3 is TGTGCCAGCAGCTCGGGCGGGACAGCGTATTCACCCCTCCACTTT. Encoded protein: CASSSGGTAYSPLHF.

The chain carries TRBV7-8 and TRBJ1-1; tentatively, D is TRBD1 (5 bases). CDR1 and CDR2 from the germline V gene are SGHVS and FQNEAQ. The CDR3 has 15 residues. V shed 1 base and J shed 13 bases, with 22 bases lying between them. The CDR3 DNA follows: TGTGCCAGCAGCTTAGATGGGGCTGGGAATACTCAGGATTTCTTT. Residues: CASSLDGAGNTQDFF.